Described below is a single T cell receptor (beta chain) sequence and its context. This sample was taken from a study of blood T cell repertoires in COVID-19. Study-level information: COVID-19 samples from acute and convalescent phases originated in the United States, Italy and Spain. The analysed material was cDNA or gDNA that came from T cells, B-cell-depleted T cells, or PBMCs.

TCRdb keeps only in-frame clones here, not all; method: immunoSEQ multiplex PCR. The sample contains fewer than 400,000 clones, 90% of which appear only once. The sample was PBMCs or T cells enriched from blood (not recorded which). The receptor was derived from a woman aged 25 to 45 who had been exposed to COVID-19.

The CDR3 sequence: CASSPRTARGEKLFF. For the CDR3, the DNA is TGTGCCAGCAGCCCTAGGACGGCGCGGGGAGAAAAACTGTTTTTT. The chain carries TRBV4-2 and TRBJ1-4; D is uncertain. Trimming removed 4 bases at V and 8 bases at J, with 17 bases between. CDR1 and CDR2 from the germline V gene are LGHNA and YNFKEQ. The CDR3 is 15 residues long.